Listed below are T cell receptor beta chains from one sample, sequenced in a study of blood T cell repertoires in COVID-19. Data came from immunoSEQ multiplex PCR; TCRdb stores just in-frame clones and leaves some out. The sample comprises a few hundred thousand clones, 82% of which are singletons, and 3% to 4.5% rests with the top ten. Sequencing used peripheral blood. The receptors stem from a woman of 80 years or more with acute or convalescent COVID-19. Each CDR3 is given with its conserved first and last residue. Each record gives: V gene, J gene, clone size, D gene, CDR3 protein, CDR3 DNA. The D gene is left open where the match is weak. The size entry is marked missing in some rows and otherwise reads once, few, many or a size class.

V: TRBV5-1; J: TRBJ1-2; size: -; D: -; CDR3: CASSPDSDYGYTF; DNA: TGCGCCAGCAGCCCCGACAGTGACTATGGCTACACCTTC
V: TRBV29-1; J: TRBJ1-1; size: -; D: TRBD1; CDR3: CSVGKQGVPEAFF; DNA: TGCAGCGTTGGTAAACAGGGGGTCCCTGAAGCTTTCTTT
V: TRBV3-1/TRBV3-2; J: TRBJ1-6; size: -; D: -; CDR3: CASSPRGRGSNSPLHF; DNA: TGTGCCAGCAGCCCCCGGGGGAGGGGATCGAATTCACCCCTCCACTTT
V: TRBV10-3; J: TRBJ2-1; size: -; D: TRBD2; CDR3: CAISPPGVGGAGEQFF; DNA: TGTGCCATCAGCCCGCCGGGAGTCGGGGGGGCAGGTGAGCAGTTCTTC
V: TRBV28; J: TRBJ1-2; size: once; D: TRBD1; CDR3: CASSWPTGVNYGYTF; DNA: TGTGCCAGCAGCTGGCCGACAGGGGTGAACTATGGCTACACCTTC
V: TRBV24-1; J: TRBJ2-1; size: -; D: -; CDR3: CATSDLKGRYNEQFF; DNA: TGTGCCACCAGTGATTTGAAGGGGCGGTACAATGAGCAGTTCTTC
V: TRBV19; J: TRBJ1-1; size: -; D: TRBD1; CDR3: CASSIVQGASTEAFF; DNA: TGTGCCAGTAGTATAGTGCAGGGGGCTTCCACTGAAGCTTTCTTT
V: TRBV19; J: TRBJ1-5; size: -; D: TRBD1; CDR3: CASTPGQGSQPQHF; DNA: TGTGCCAGTACTCCGGGACAGGGGAGTCAGCCCCAGCATTTT
V: TRBV19; J: TRBJ2-2; size: -; D: -; CDR3: CASSPQEWGELFF; DNA: TGTGCCAGTAGTCCTCAAGAGTGGGGGGAGCTGTTTTTT
V: TRBV7-9; J: TRBJ1-6; size: -; D: -; CDR3: CASRGGPSYNSPLHF; DNA: TGTGCCAGCCGCGGAGGTCCCTCGTATAATTCACCCCTCCACTTT
V: TRBV5-6; J: TRBJ2-5; size: -; D: -; CDR3: CASSLLGQGITETQYF; DNA: TGTGCCAGCAGCTTATTGGGCCAGGGTATAACAGAGACCCAGTACTTC
V: TRBV7-9; J: TRBJ2-3; size: -; D: -; CDR3: CASSLGLAAMDTQYF; DNA: TGTGCCAGCAGCTTAGGGCTAGCTGCCATGGATACGCAGTATTTT
V: TRBV7-9; J: TRBJ1-2; size: once; D: -; CDR3: CASSDLSRVHGYTF; DNA: TGTGCCAGCAGCGACTTAAGCAGAGTACATGGCTACACCTTC
V: TRBV2; J: TRBJ1-1; size: -; D: -; CDR3: CASSEAEGREAFF; DNA: TGTGCCAGCAGTGAAGCGGAGGGCAGAGAAGCTTTCTTT
V: TRBV4-2; J: TRBJ1-6; size: -; D: -; CDR3: CASSHNPRETALLGNSPLHF; DNA: TGTGCCAGCAGCCACAACCCCCGGGAGACTGCACTACTTGGGAATTCACCCCTCCACTTT
V: TRBV6-5; J: TRBJ1-2; size: -; D: -; CDR3: CASRTNTGPQNGYTF; DNA: TGTGCCAGCAGGACGAATACAGGTCCGCAGAATGGCTACACCTTC
V: TRBV11-2; J: TRBJ1-1; size: -; D: -; CDR3: CASSLAGGLGDTEAFF; DNA: TGTGCCAGCAGCTTAGCAGGAGGGCTCGGGGACACTGAAGCTTTCTTT
V: TRBV5-1; J: TRBJ1-2; size: few; D: -; CDR3: CASRPTGNDYGYTF; DNA: TGCGCCAGCAGGCCGACGGGAAACGACTATGGCTACACCTTC
V: TRBV4-2; J: TRBJ1-2; size: -; D: TRBD1; CDR3: CASSQSARGFYGYTF; DNA: TGTGCCAGCAGCCAGTCTGCCAGGGGGTTCTATGGCTACACCTTC
V: TRBV6-1; J: TRBJ1-1; size: once; D: -; CDR3: CASSEVDYTEAFF; DNA: TGTGCCAGCAGTGAAGTTGACTACACTGAAGCTTTCTTT
V: TRBV9; J: TRBJ2-1; size: few; D: TRBD1; CDR3: CASSARGTGRHEQFF; DNA: TGTGCCAGCAGCGCCCGCGGGACAGGGCGACATGAGCAGTTCTTC
V: TRBV5-1; J: TRBJ1-2; size: few; D: -; CDR3: CASSLGSQGVYGYTF; DNA: TGCGCCAGCAGCTTGGGGTCACAGGGTGTTTATGGCTACACCTTC
V: TRBV7-8; J: TRBJ1-1; size: few; D: -; CDR3: CASSLGQGFTEAFF; DNA: TGTGCCAGCAGCTTAGGCCAGGGGTTCACTGAAGCTTTCTTT
V: TRBV6-5; J: TRBJ2-7; size: once; D: -; CDR3: CASKGLFEQYF; DNA: TGTGCCAGCAAAGGACTTTTCGAGCAGTACTTC
V: TRBV7-8; J: TRBJ2-1; size: few; D: -; CDR3: CASSLAVRANEQFF; DNA: TGTGCCAGCAGCTTAGCTGTCAGGGCTAATGAGCAGTTCTTC
V: TRBV29-1; J: TRBJ2-3; size: -; D: TRBD2; CDR3: CSVGTLAGVPDTQYF; DNA: TGCAGCGTTGGAACACTAGCGGGGGTTCCAGATACGCAGTATTTT
V: TRBV19; J: TRBJ1-3; size: -; D: -; CDR3: CASSIDSGRLHSGNTIYF; DNA: TGTGCCAGTAGTATAGATTCCGGGAGGCTCCACTCTGGAAACACCATATATTTT
V: TRBV3-1/TRBV3-2; J: TRBJ1-2; size: -; D: TRBD1; CDR3: CASSFAPGTGGPYTF; DNA: TGTGCCAGCAGTTTTGCTCCCGGGACAGGGGGCCCTTACACCTTC
V: TRBV5-6; J: TRBJ2-3; size: -; D: -; CDR3: CASSRGTDTQYF; DNA: TGTGCCAGCAGCCGGGGCACAGATACGCAGTATTTT
V: TRBV11-3; J: TRBJ2-5; size: -; D: -; CDR3: CASSSAVGAGETQYF; DNA: TGTGCCAGCAGCTCGGCGGTAGGGGCCGGAGAGACCCAGTACTTC
V: TRBV10-3; J: TRBJ1-3; size: -; D: -; CDR3: CAIRVSSGNTIYF; DNA: TGTGCCATCAGGGTCAGCTCTGGAAACACCATATATTTT
V: TRBV5-5; J: TRBJ1-1; size: -; D: -; CDR3: CASSKGGIGEDTEAFF; DNA: TGTGCCAGCAGCAAGGGAGGAATTGGAGAGGACACTGAAGCTTTCTTT
V: TRBV29-1; J: TRBJ1-6; size: -; D: TRBD1; CDR3: CSVRDRDNSPLHF; DNA: TGCAGCGTTCGGGACAGGGATAATTCACCCCTCCACTTT
V: TRBV2; J: TRBJ1-5; size: -; D: -; CDR3: CASSDRGPGGNQPQHF; DNA: TGTGCCAGCAGTGACAGGGGACCTGGGGGCAATCAGCCCCAGCATTTT
V: TRBV30; J: TRBJ2-3; size: -; D: -; CDR3: CAWSSDRRSTDTQYF; DNA: TGTGCCTGGAGTTCCGACAGGAGAAGCACAGATACGCAGTATTTT
V: TRBV5-1; J: TRBJ1-2; size: -; D: -; CDR3: CASSLMATEGGYTF; DNA: TGCGCCAGCAGCTTGATGGCCACCGAGGGTGGCTACACCTTC
V: TRBV7-2; J: TRBJ2-4; size: -; D: TRBD1; CDR3: CASSSDRGTLAKNIQYF; DNA: TGTGCCAGCAGCTCCGACAGGGGAACTCTAGCCAAAAACATTCAGTACTTC
V: TRBV12-3/TRBV12-4; J: TRBJ1-2; size: -; D: -; CDR3: CASSLSGTYGYTF; DNA: TGTGCCAGCAGTTTAAGCGGGACCTATGGCTACACCTTC
V: TRBV19; J: TRBJ1-1; size: -; D: -; CDR3: CASREQGRYTEAFF; DNA: TGTGCCAGTCGCGAACAGGGAAGGTACACTGAAGCTTTCTTT
V: TRBV2; J: TRBJ2-2; size: -; D: -; CDR3: CASRLPAAGELFF; DNA: TGTGCCAGCAGGCTCCCCGCGGCCGGGGAGCTGTTTTTT
V: TRBV10-3; J: TRBJ1-1; size: -; D: TRBD1; CDR3: CAISSGQGALGKAFF; DNA: TGTGCCATCAGTTCGGGACAGGGGGCTTTGGGTAAAGCTTTCTTT
V: TRBV30; J: TRBJ2-1; size: -; D: -; CDR3: CASGQGLGLRGEQFF; DNA: TGTGCCTCAGGCCAGGGATTGGGTCTTCGTGGTGAGCAGTTCTTC
V: TRBV30; J: TRBJ2-5; size: -; D: TRBD1; CDR3: CAGGPGTVGETQYF; DNA: TGTGCCGGAGGTCCGGGGACAGTTGGAGAGACCCAGTACTTC
V: TRBV11-3; J: TRBJ2-1; size: -; D: TRBD2; CDR3: CASSQGTSGGYNEQFF; DNA: TGTGCCAGCTCCCAAGGGACTAGCGGGGGATACAATGAGCAGTTCTTC
V: TRBV4-2; J: TRBJ1-2; size: -; D: -; CDR3: CASSQDATGINYGYTF; DNA: TGTGCCAGCAGCCAAGATGCGACAGGCATTAACTATGGCTACACCTTC
V: TRBV25-1; J: TRBJ1-4; size: -; D: -; CDR3: CASSQRAGAQDEKLFF; DNA: TGTGCCAGCAGCCAAAGGGCTGGGGCGCAGGATGAAAAACTGTTTTTT
V: TRBV15; J: TRBJ2-3; size: -; D: -; CDR3: CATSKSPRSGFSDTQYF; DNA: TGTGCCACCAGCAAGAGCCCAAGGTCGGGTTTCTCAGATACGCAGTATTTT
V: TRBV2; J: TRBJ1-5; size: -; D: TRBD1; CDR3: CASSEVRQGAQPQHF; DNA: TGTGCCAGCAGTGAGGTCCGGCAGGGGGCCCAGCCCCAGCATTTT
V: TRBV18; J: TRBJ1-1; size: -; D: TRBD1; CDR3: CASSPTTGFLTEAFF; DNA: TGTGCCAGCTCACCGACGACAGGGTTTTTAACTGAAGCTTTCTTT
V: TRBV4-3; J: TRBJ2-7; size: -; D: TRBD2; CDR3: CASSHLLAGGYEQYF; DNA: TGCGCCAGCAGCCATTTACTAGCGGGGGGATACGAGCAGTACTTC
V: TRBV19; J: TRBJ1-5; size: -; D: -; CDR3: CASISGRGPQHF; DNA: TGTGCCAGTATCTCAGGGAGGGGGCCCCAGCATTTT